This is a list of T cell receptor beta chains from one sample in a study of post-analysis software for immune sequencing data. TCRdb itself ran the PCR reads through MiXCR, one entry per CDR3 protein. The sample has about 770,000 distinct CDR3 sequences; 40% to 55% are singletons. Sequencing was carried out using blood. The receptors derive from a girl under 18 with multiple sclerosis. Each CDR3 is given without its conserved first and last residue.

V	J	CDR3
TRBV25-1	TRBJ1-6	ASSEGGQGNSPLH
TRBV24-1	TRBJ1-4	ATSVGPGEKLF
TRBV6-5	TRBJ1-5	ASSYGPSLSNQPQH
TRBV9	TRBJ1-2	ASSIGNRPDHGYT
TRBV6-4	TRBJ2-1	ASSDLLVENVLPF
TRBV4-3	TRBJ2-1	ASSQEFLSGAAEQF
TRBV20-1	TRBJ1-5	SASVGGNQPQH
TRBV29-1	TRBJ2-7	RESPETSYEQY
TRBV20-1	TRBJ2-3	SARRTSGRQDTQY
TRBV27	TRBJ2-1	ASSWSPYNEQF
TRBV4-3	TRBJ2-3	ASSQARTLTDTQY
TRBV7-2	TRBJ2-3	ASSPTSGSDTQY
TRBV11-2	TRBJ1-4	ANSLYSRGSNEKLF
TRBV10-3	TRBJ2-7	AISPPTAQYEQY
TRBV7-9	TRBJ1-2	ASRLGGYGYT
TRBV6-2/TRBV6-3	TRBJ1-5	ASRGQGATQPQH
TRBV11-2	TRBJ2-1	ASSPQGPQYNEQF
TRBV5-5	TRBJ2-7	ASSWDRGNEQY
TRBV10-3	TRBJ2-7	AISGKGSGYEQY
TRBV2	TRBJ2-5	ASKEQIQETQY
TRBV4-2	TRBJ2-3	ASSHIPGLGRNYTQY
TRBV28	NA	ASSFFVRGEQY
TRBV7-2	TRBJ2-3	ASSIGTGGRNTQY
TRBV5-1	TRBJ2-1	ASSLIVSHSAYNEQF
TRBV15	TRBJ2-5	ATSRTAPETQY
TRBV29-1	TRBJ2-1	SVAYNGQF
TRBV3-1	TRBJ1-1	ASSHGNPRDNAEAF
TRBV24-1	TRBJ2-7	ATSDWAGGTYEQY
TRBV3-1	TRBJ2-3	ASSTSGGGLDTQY
TRBV29-1	TRBJ2-1	SVGDGAGEQF